This T cell receptor beta chain originates from a study of regulatory T cells in long-lasting Graves disease. Study-level findings and limits: Rather than thyroid tissue, only peripheral blood underwent study.

In its sample, this clonotype was seen a few times. Its antigen is not known. Time point given: persistent/refractory GD, antithyroid drugs over 5 years with positive TRAb. PBMC-derived RNA was used for the TCR library. Trimming removed 3 bases from V and 3 bases from J; junction bases left unmatched: 8. The germline CDR1 and CDR2 sequences are DFQATT and SNEGSKA (reference sequence). The CDR3 sequence is 14 residues long. Arm-PCR of CDR3 regions with iRepertoire HTBI primers generated TCR beta libraries. TCRdb processed the multiplex PCR reads anew with MiXCR; each CDR3 protein has one entry. The sample has 400,000 to 500,000 distinct CDR3 sequences, 21% seen once.

The origin of this receptor is a female donor with Graves disease. The V and J genes are TRBV20-1 and TRBJ2-7; TRBD1 aligns across 7 bases. Here the sequenced sample was peripheral blood mononuclear cells (PBMCs), taken when the disease was refractory, from a patient treated with antithyroid drugs. CDR3 sequence: CSASPPGGYYEQYF. For the CDR3, the DNA is TGCAGTGCTAGCCCCCCAGGGGGATACTACGAGCAGTACTTC.